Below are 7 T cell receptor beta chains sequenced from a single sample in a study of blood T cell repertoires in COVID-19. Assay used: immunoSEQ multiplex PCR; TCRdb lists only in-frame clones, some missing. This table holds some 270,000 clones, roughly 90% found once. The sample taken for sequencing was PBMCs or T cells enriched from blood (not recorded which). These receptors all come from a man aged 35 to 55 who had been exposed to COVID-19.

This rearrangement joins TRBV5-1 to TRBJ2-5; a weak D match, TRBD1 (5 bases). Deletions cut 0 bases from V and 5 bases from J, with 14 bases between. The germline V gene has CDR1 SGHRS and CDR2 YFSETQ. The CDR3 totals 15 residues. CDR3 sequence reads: CASSLAKGAEETQYF. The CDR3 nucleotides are TGCGCCAGCAGCTTGGCCAAAGGGGCAGAGGAGACCCAGTACTTC. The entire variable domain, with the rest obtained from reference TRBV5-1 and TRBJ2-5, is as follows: KAGVTQTPRYLIKTRGQQVTLSCSPISGHRSVSWYQQTPGQGLQFLFEYFSETQRNKGNFPGRFSGRQFSNSRSEMNVSTLELGDSALYLCASSLAKGAEETQYFGPGTRLLVL.

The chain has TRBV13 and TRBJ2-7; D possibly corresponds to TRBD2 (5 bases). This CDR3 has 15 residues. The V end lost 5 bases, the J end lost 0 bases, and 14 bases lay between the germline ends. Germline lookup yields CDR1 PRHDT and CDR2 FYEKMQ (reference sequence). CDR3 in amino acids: CASSRLDSVSYEQYF. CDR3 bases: TGTGCCAGCAGCCGCCTGGATAGCGTCTCCTACGAGCAGTACTTC.

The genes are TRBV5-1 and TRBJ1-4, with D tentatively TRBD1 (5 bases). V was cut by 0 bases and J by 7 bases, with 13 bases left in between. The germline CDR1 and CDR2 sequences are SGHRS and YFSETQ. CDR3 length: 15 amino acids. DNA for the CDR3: TGCGCCAGCAGCTTGGCCCTCGGGCAGGGTGAAAAACTGTTTTTT. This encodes CASSLALGQGEKLFF.

CDR3 protein: CASSSPTSGTRRDEQFF. The DNA of the CDR3 is TGTGCCAGCAGCTCCCCGACTAGCGGGACCCGGCGGGATGAGCAGTTCTTC. This sequence joins TRBV11-3 and TRBJ2-1; 11 nucleotides line up with TRBD2. Germline CDR1 is SGHNT and CDR2 is YENEEA. J was trimmed by 8 bases and V by 4 bases; bases with no gene match: 13. This CDR3 has 17 residues.

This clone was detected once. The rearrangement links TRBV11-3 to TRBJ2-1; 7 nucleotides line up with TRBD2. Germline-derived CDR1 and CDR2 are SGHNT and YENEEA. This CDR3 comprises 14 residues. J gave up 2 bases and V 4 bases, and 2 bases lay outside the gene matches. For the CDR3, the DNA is TGTGCCAGCAGCTCAGGGAGGGCCTACAATGAGCAGTTCTTC. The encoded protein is CASSSGRAYNEQFF.

The CDR3 nucleotides read TGTGCCAGCAGTTTAAGAGGCGGGAGGGGGAAGACTGAAGCTTTCTTT. It codes for CASSLRGGRGKTEAFF. J is TRBJ1-1 and V is TRBV28; weak D call: TRBD1 (6 bases). V lost 2 bases and J 5 bases, leaving 18 bases between the germline ends. CDR1 is MDHEN, CDR2 SYDVKM, per germline. The CDR3 spans 16 residues.

The CDR3 region is CASSLSGGRAAGELFF. CDR3 sequence (DNA): TGTGCCAGCAGTTTATCGGGCGGGAGGGCGGCCGGGGAGCTGTTTTTT. The V call is TRBV27, the J call TRBJ2-2, with TRBD2 matching 9 bases. Losses at the gene ends were 0 bases for V and 6 bases for J; bases not matched to a gene: 5. This CDR3 contains 16 residues. Germline V gene data show CDR1 as MNHEY and CDR2 as SMNVEV (reference sequence).